This T cell receptor (beta chain) is drawn from a study of blood T cell repertoires in COVID-19 (dated by TCRdb to the early 2020s). Broadly, across the study: The collaborator samples originated in the United States, Italy and Spain and spanned the acute and convalescent phases of COVID-19. The material from the prospective study consisted of cDNA or gDNA derived from T cells, B-cell-depleted T cells, or PBMCs. The dataset comprised deeply sampled blood TCRbeta repertoires from subjects exposed to, actively infected with, or recovered from COVID-19. A freely available public database, intended as a resource for researchers studying the immune response to SARS-CoV-2, is where the repertoires were released. The samples were drawn from two sources: the first 160 participants of the ongoing ImmuneRACE study, and 1,000 to 1,500 subjects contributed by 6 global collaborators. A de-identified subject ID, COVID-19 status, age in years and sex were almost always included in the sample metadata. Where available, HLA class I and class II types were taken from metadata supplied by the sample provider and were not determined by assay-based typing.

Summary of the overall study and its limitations: Clinical and demographic metadata were provided uncurated, with the amount varying by source and participant.

The collaborating institutions used their own protocols to collect whole blood in K2EDTA tubes. For TCRbeta analysis, collaborator samples were shipped as frozen whole blood, as isolated PBMCs, or as DNA extracted from either sample type. The immunoSEQ Assay, a bias-controlled multiplex PCR, was used to amplify TCRbeta CDR3 regions from genomic DNA. For the original study's pipeline: The number of nucleated cells in each sample was estimated by amplification of reference gene primers within the assay. To quantify the absolute abundance of each unique TCRbeta CDR3 rearrangement, sequence reads were collapsed and filtered. For each sample, productive Simpson clonality was calculated by taking the square root of Simpson's diversity index across productive rearrangements. Drawn from immuneACCESS, this table holds only the in-frame rearrangements with V and J called that TCRdb kept. Clones are partly lost; checked studies trace under half to an unresolved V gene and leave the rest unexplained. Clone size and the V and J calls come from that table; the DNA yielded D and trimming. The sample includes under 200,000 clones, with around nine tenths observed a single time. 0.53% of the sample is in the top ten clones.

A remark on this clone: Its binding antigen is unknown. Within one base of it there is no much larger clone, and no base qualities were kept.

From the germline V gene, CDR1 is SQVTM and CDR2 is ANQGSEA. The CDR3 starts with the cysteine, ends with the phenylalanine, and has 13 residues. The only DNA kept is the CDR3, 39 bases in frame from the first base. From V the trimming removes 4 bases and from J it removes 9 bases, while the gene matches leave 6 bases of the junction unaccounted for. The origin of this receptor is a man between 45 and 60 years old with acute or convalescent COVID-19. The sequenced sample consisted of peripheral blood. The V and J genes are TRBV29-1 and TRBJ2-1; the central 10 bases match TRBD2. The DNA sequence follows: TGCAGCGTTGCTCTAGCGGGAGATCGTGAGCAGTTCTTC. Translated, it gives CSVALAGDREQFF.